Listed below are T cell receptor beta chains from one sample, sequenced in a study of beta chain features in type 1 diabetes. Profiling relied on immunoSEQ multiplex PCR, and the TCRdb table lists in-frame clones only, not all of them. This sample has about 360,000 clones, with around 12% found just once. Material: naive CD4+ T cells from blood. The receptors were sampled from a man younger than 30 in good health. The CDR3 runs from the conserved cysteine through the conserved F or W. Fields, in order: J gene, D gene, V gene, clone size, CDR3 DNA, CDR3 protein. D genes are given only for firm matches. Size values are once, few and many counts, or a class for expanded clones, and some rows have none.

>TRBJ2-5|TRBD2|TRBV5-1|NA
TGCGCCAGCAGCTTGGCCGAAGCGGGGGGGCTTCAAGAGACCCAGTACTTC
CASSLAEAGGLQETQYF
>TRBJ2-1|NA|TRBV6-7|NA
TGTGCCAGCAGTTACTCGGACAGAAACAATGAGCAGTTCTTC
CASSYSDRNNEQFF
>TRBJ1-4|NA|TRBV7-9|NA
TGTGCCAGCAGCTTAGATTTAGCAACTAATGAAAAACTGTTTTTT
CASSLDLATNEKLFF
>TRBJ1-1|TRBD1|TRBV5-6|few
TGTGCCAGCAGCCTCGGGACAGGGATCATGAACACTGAAGCTTTCTTT
CASSLGTGIMNTEAFF
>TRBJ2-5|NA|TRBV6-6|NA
TGTGCCAGCAGTGCTGGAGTCCAAGAGACCCAGTACTTC
CASSAGVQETQYF
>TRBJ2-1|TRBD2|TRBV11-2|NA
TGTGCCAGCAGCTCCCTCCGGACTAGCGAAGGCTCCTACAATGAGCAGTTCTTC
CASSSLRTSEGSYNEQFF
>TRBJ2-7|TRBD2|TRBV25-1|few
TGTGCCAGCAGCCCCACCCGGACTAGCGGGGCCTACGAGCAGTACTTC
CASSPTRTSGAYEQYF
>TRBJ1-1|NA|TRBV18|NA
TGTGCCAGCTCACCCACCCCGGGGGACACTGAAGCTTTCTTT
CASSPTPGDTEAFF
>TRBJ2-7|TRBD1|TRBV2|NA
TGTGCCAGCATCCCGGACAGGGTTTCCTACGAGCAGTACTTC
CASIPDRVSYEQYF
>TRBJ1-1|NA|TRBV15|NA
TGTGCCACCAGCAGAGACGTTGGAGCACTTGAAGCTTTCTTT
CATSRDVGALEAFF
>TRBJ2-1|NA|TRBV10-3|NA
TGTGCCATCAGTGAGTCCGCGGGTTTTGAGCAGTTCTTC
CAISESAGFEQFF
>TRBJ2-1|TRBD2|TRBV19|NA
TGTGCCAGTGGCGTTTCTGGGCTAGCGGGAGATAATGAGCAGTTCTTC
CASGVSGLAGDNEQFF
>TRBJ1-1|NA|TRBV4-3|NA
TGCGCCAGCAGCCGTCGGGTTCTACATCCGAACACTGAAGCTTTCTTT
CASSRRVLHPNTEAFF
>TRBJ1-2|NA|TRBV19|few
TGTGCCAGTAGGGACGGGGGAGATGGCTACACCTTC
CASRDGGDGYTF
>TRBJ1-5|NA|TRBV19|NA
TGTGCCAGTAGCCAGGGGTATCAGCCCCAGCATTTT
CASSQGYQPQHF
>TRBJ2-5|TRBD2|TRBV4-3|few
TGCGCCAGCAGCCAAGAGTACCGCGGGGGGGGAGAGACCCAGTACTTC
CASSQEYRGGGETQYF
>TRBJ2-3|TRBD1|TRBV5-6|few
TGTGCCAGCAGCTTGGGAGGGGACAGGGTTTTTATAGCGCAGTATTTT
CASSLGGDRVFIAQYF